This paragraph covers one T cell receptor (beta chain) sequence. Its antigen is unidentified. TCRdb keeps only in-frame clones here, not all; method: immunoSEQ multiplex PCR. Of 35,000 to 55,000 clones detected, around 76% appear once; the ten largest clones hold about 3%. The data stem from a study of PD-1 blockade in classical Hodgkin lymphoma. Study-level information: Patients were infused with nivolumab 3 mg/kg every 2 weeks.

Every one of the patients relapsed after autologous stem cell transplantation (brentuximab vedotin exposure was variable). Study findings and constraints: At baseline, newly diagnosed patients reportedly showed less TCR diversity than healthy donors. Differences between repertoires have undefined causes, possibly disease activity or prior therapy.

This material consisted of peripheral blood mononuclear cells (PBMCs), taken before the second cycle of nivolumab. This TCR derives from a human donor with classical Hodgkin lymphoma.

CDR3 DNA sequence: TGTGCCAGCAGCCAAGACTATGGGAGGACAGCCGGCTACAATGAGCAGTTCTTC. It specifies CASSQDYGRTAGYNEQFF. The chain uses TRBV14 and TRBJ2-1; the D gene could be TRBD1 or TRBD2 (6 bases each). The CDR3 runs 18 residues. Germline V gene data show CDR1 as SGHDN and CDR2 as FVKESK. V lost 0 bases to trimming and J lost 3 bases, with 18 bases between them.